The clone carrying this T cell receptor (beta chain) was seen a single time. Compared with germline, one end of the junction differs, possibly owing to a read error. The data originate from a study of T cells in Graves' hyperthyroidism and ophthalmopathy. Study at large: Sampling of peripheral blood happened at initial diagnosis, prior to any treatment.

TCR beta CDR3 sequences were amplified from RNA transcripts. Using the HTBI primer set, a first-round RT-PCR was run on the TCR CDR3. TCRdb processed the multiplex PCR reads anew with MiXCR; each CDR3 protein has one entry. The sample carries fewer than 700,000 distinct CDR3 sequences, roughly 16% recorded once. Patients aged 18 to 65 had newly diagnosed hyperthyroidism that had lasted under 2 months. Patients with uncontrolled infections, other autoimmune diseases, pregnancy or lactation were excluded. Orbital computed tomography and thyroid ultrasound, together with serum TRAb and thyroxine and clinical symptoms, were used for diagnoses. Sample: blood. The TCR sequence derives from a woman in her twenties or thirties with Graves' hyperthyroidism.

DNA of the CDR3: TGTGCCAGCAGTTATCTGGACACCACCTACGGGCAGTACTTC. This gives the protein CASSYLDTTYGQYF. This sequence joins TRBV6-2 or TRBV6-3 and TRBJ2-7, with D maybe TRBD1 (5 bases). The germline V gene has CDR1 MNHEY and CDR2 SVGEGT. The CDR3 consists of 14 residues.